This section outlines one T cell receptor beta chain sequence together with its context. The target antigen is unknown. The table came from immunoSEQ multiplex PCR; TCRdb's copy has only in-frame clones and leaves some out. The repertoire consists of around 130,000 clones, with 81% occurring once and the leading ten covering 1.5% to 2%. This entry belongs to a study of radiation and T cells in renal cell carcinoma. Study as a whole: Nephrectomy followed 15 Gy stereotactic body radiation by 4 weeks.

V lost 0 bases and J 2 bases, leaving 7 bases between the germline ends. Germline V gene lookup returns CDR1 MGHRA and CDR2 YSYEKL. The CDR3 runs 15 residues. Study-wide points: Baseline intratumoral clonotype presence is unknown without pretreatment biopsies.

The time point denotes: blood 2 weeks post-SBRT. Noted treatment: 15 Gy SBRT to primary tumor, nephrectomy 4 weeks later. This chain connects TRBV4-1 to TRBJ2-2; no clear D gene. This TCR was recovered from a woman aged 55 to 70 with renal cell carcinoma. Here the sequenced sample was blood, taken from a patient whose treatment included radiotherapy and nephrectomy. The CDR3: CASSQEGFNTGELFF. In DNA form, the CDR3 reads TGCGCCAGCAGCCAAGAGGGGTTTAACACCGGGGAGCTGTTTTTT.